This T cell receptor beta chain was sequenced for a study of PD-L1 blockade in urothelial cancer. Stated time point: pretreatment peripheral blood. The method was immunoSEQ multiplex PCR; TCRdb's version includes in-frame clones alone and lacks a portion of them. The profile covers under 40,000 clones, with roughly 82% appearing a single time and 6.8% taken by the ten largest. Germline-derived CDR1 and CDR2 are SNHLY and FYNNEI. The V gene end was trimmed by 8 bases and the J gene end by 7 bases; junction bases not matched to a gene: 16. The CDR3 is 16 residues long. The source material was PBMCs, sampled around atezolizumab (anti-PD-L1) treatment. The chain employs TRBV2 and TRBJ2-5; 10 bases line up with TRBD2. This receptor was taken from a man in his fifties or sixties with urothelial cancer. CDR3 amino acids: CASGGPGLAGAGTQYF. CDR3 DNA sequence: TGTGCCAGCGGGGGACCGGGGCTAGCGGGGGCCGGGACCCAGTACTTC.